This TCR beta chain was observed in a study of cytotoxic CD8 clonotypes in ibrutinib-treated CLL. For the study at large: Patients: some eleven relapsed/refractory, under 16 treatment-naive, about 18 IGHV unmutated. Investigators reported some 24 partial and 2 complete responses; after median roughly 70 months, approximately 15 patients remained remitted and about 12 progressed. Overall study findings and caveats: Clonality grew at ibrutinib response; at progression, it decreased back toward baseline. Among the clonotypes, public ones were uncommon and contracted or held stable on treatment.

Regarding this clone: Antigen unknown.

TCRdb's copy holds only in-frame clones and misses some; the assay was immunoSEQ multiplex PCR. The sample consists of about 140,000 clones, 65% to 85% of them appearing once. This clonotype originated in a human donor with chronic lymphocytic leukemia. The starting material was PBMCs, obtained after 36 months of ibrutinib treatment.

As DNA, the CDR3 is TGTGCCAGCAGCTCAGAGACAGGGAACACTGAAGCTTTCTTT. It yields the protein CASSSETGNTEAFF. The chain employs TRBV7-3 and TRBJ1-1; a weak D match, TRBD1 (6 bases). Germline CDR1 and CDR2: SGHTA and FQGTGA. V was shortened by 4 bases and J by 1 base, with 10 bases between the two germline ends. This CDR3 contains 14 residues. Together with reference TRBV7-3 and TRBJ1-1, the CDR3 gives the full variable domain: GAGVSQTPSNKVTEKGKYVELRCDPISGHTALYWYRQSLGQGPEFLIYFQGTGAADDSGLPNDRFFAVRPEGSVSTLKIQRTERGDSAVYLCASSSETGNTEAFFGQGTRLTVV.